A selection of T cell receptor beta chains follows, all from one sample in a study of OX40 agonist ivuxolimab in advanced cancers. Some clones are missing from TCRdb's copy, which holds only in-frame ones; the method was immunoSEQ multiplex PCR. The sample contains some 35,000 clones, about 80% of which appear only once. The sequencing here drew on CD4+ or CD8+ T cells sorted from blood, taken in a trial of the OX40 agonist ivuxolimab. The source of these receptors is an adult with an advanced solid tumor such as melanoma, head and neck, liver or kidney cancer. Each CDR3 is given with its conserved first and last residue. The D gene is left open where the match is weak. Rows may omit the clone size; those that give it use once, few, many or a size class.

TRBV7-9	.	.	TRBJ2-7	TGTGCCTACGGGAGTCCCTACGAGCAGTACTTC	CAYGSPYEQYF
TRBV6-5	.	.	TRBJ2-5	TGTGCCAGCAGTTACTGGCACGGGCAAGAGACCCAGTACTTC	CASSYWHGQETQYF
TRBV6-5	few	TRBD1	TRBJ1-5	TGTGCCAGCAGTGACGGGACAGGGGTAGAGCATTTT	CASSDGTGVEHF
TRBV5-4	.	.	TRBJ2-2	TGTGCCAGCAGGTCGTTCACCGGGGAGCTGTTTTTT	CASRSFTGELFF
TRBV5-6	.	.	TRBJ1-2	TGTGCCAGCAGCTTGGGCACAGGGATCTCTCCCGGCTACACCTTC	CASSLGTGISPGYTF
TRBV2	.	.	TRBJ2-2	TGTGCCAGCAGCCGGGACAACGCGAACACCGGGGAGCTGTTTTTT	CASSRDNANTGELFF
TRBV5-6	few	TRBD1	TRBJ1-2	TGTGCCAGCAGCTTAGTTTTCGGGCAGGGGGTCTTTGGTGATGGCTACACCTTC	CASSLVFGQGVFGDGYTF
TRBV2	once	.	TRBJ2-3	TGTGCCAGCAGTGACGGACGGCAGGATACGCAGTATTTT	CASSDGRQDTQYF
TRBV29-1	.	TRBD1	TRBJ2-5	TGCAGCGTTGAAGTTAGGGTGGTGTTAGGGACAGCCCAAGAGACCCAGTACTTC	CSVEVRVVLGTAQETQYF
TRBV27	.	.	TRBJ1-1	TGTGCCAGCAGTTTATTAGGGAACACTGAAGCTTTCTTT	CASSLLGNTEAFF
TRBV27	.	.	TRBJ2-7	TGTGCCAGCAGTCGGACAGCCTCCTACGAGCAGTACTTC	CASSRTASYEQYF
TRBV27	once	.	TRBJ2-5	TGTGCCAGCAGTTTACGGCCAGTTAGTCACCAAGAGACCCAGTACTTC	CASSLRPVSHQETQYF
TRBV2	once	.	TRBJ1-4	TGTGCCAGCAGGGGTTGGGAAAAACTGTTTTTT	CASRGWEKLFF
TRBV9	few	TRBD2	TRBJ2-3	TGTGCCAGCAGCCTCCCCCTCGGCGGGGGGGCGAATACGCAGTATTTT	CASSLPLGGGANTQYF
TRBV15	once	.	TRBJ1-2	TGTGCCACCAGCAGAGATCGAGGGCAGGGCTGGGGCTACACCTTC	CATSRDRGQGWGYTF
TRBV27	.	TRBD1	TRBJ2-2	TGTGCCAGCAGTTTAAGGAGAGGGAGGGACAGGGCCTCCGGGGAGCTGTTTTTT	CASSLRRGRDRASGELFF
TRBV7-6	.	TRBD1	TRBJ1-1	TGTGCCAGCAGCGCCATCCCGGGACAGGGGGCGGTTGAAGCTTTCTTT	CASSAIPGQGAVEAFF
TRBV5-5	.	.	TRBJ2-1	TGTGCCAGCAGCTTGCTTTCCGCGAATGAGCAGTTCTTC	CASSLLSANEQFF
TRBV14	.	.	TRBJ2-1	TGTGCCAGCAGCCAGGGTTCTGATAATGAGCAGTTCTTC	CASSQGSDNEQFF
TRBV7-9	.	.	TRBJ1-5	TGTGCCAGCGGCCCGGACGGACAGAGCAATCAGCCCCAGCATTTT	CASGPDGQSNQPQHF
TRBV25-1	once	.	TRBJ2-7	TGTGCCAGCAGTGAAAGTCCGAAGGCCTGGACCTACGAGCAGTACTTC	CASSESPKAWTYEQYF
TRBV5-1	.	.	TRBJ2-7	TGCGCCAGCAGAAGGGGGGACGAGCAGTACTTC	CASRRGDEQYF
TRBV11-2	.	TRBD2	TRBJ2-3	TGTGCCAGCAGCTTATCTCCTAGCGGGGGGGCCAAAGATACGCAGTATTTT	CASSLSPSGGAKDTQYF
TRBV9	.	TRBD1	TRBJ2-1	TGTGCCAGCAGCGAGGGGGCCTACGGCCGGAATGAGCAGTTCTTC	CASSEGAYGRNEQFF
TRBV5-4	.	.	TRBJ2-7	TGTGCCAGCAGCTTGGGGACCTACGAGCAGTACTTC	CASSLGTYEQYF
TRBV4-1	.	.	TRBJ2-5	TGCGCCAGCAGCCAGAGGCCGGGCGGGAAGATCGGTGAGACCCAGTACTTC	CASSQRPGGKIGETQYF
TRBV10-1	once	TRBD2	TRBJ2-1	TGCGCCAGCAGCTGGACTAGCGGGATGAATGAGCAGTTCTTC	CASSWTSGMNEQFF
TRBV7-9	.	.	TRBJ2-1	TGTGCCAGCAGGAAATTGGGGCCCAATGAGCAGTTCTTC	CASRKLGPNEQFF